These T cell receptor beta chains were read from a single sample in a study of molecular identifiers for immune sequencing clone quantification. TCRdb reanalysed the PCR reads using MiXCR and keeps one entry per CDR3 protein. There are some 320,000 distinct CDR3 sequences in the sample; under 25% occur only once, and approximately 0.74% lies in the top ten. Sequenced material: naive CD8+ T cells from blood, with Jurkat cell RNA spiked in. These receptors originate from a human donor in good health. Some libraries in this study had Jurkat cell RNA spiked in. CDR3s include the opening cysteine and the closing phenylalanine or tryptophan. A D gene is named only where the DNA matches it firmly. Rows give clone size only sometimes, using once, few, many, or a class for an expanded clone.

cdr3_nt	cdr3_aa	clone_size	j_call	d_call	v_call
TGTGCCAGCAGCCCCCGGACCCCGAATCAGCCCCAGCATTTT	CASSPRTPNQPQHF	few	TRBJ1-5	-	TRBV9
TGTGCCAGCAGCGAAAGAACAGGGGGTGAGACCCAGTACTTC	CASSERTGGETQYF	-	TRBJ2-5	TRBD1	TRBV5-3
TGTGCCAGCAGTTTATGGGGGGGAATGGGCCCGATCTCCTACGAGCAGTACTTC	CASSLWGGMGPISYEQYF	many	TRBJ2-7	-	TRBV28
TGCGCCAGCAGCCTTACAGGGACACTCCACGAGCAGTACTTC	CASSLTGTLHEQYF	many	TRBJ2-7	-	TRBV5-1
TGTGCCAGCAGCTACGGACAGTTCACAGATACGCAGTATTTT	CASSYGQFTDTQYF	many	TRBJ2-3	-	TRBV28
TGTGCCAGCAGTTCGGGGGCAGGGGGGAGTACCGGGGAGCTGTTTTTT	CASSSGAGGSTGELFF	few	TRBJ2-2	-	TRBV12-3/TRBV12-4
TGCAGTGCTAGATCGGGACTAGCGGGGGCCTACGAGCAGTACTTC	CSARSGLAGAYEQYF	few	TRBJ2-7	TRBD2	TRBV20-1
TGCGCCAGCAGCCAAAAGGGGGCAACCGGGGAGCTGTTTTTT	CASSQKGATGELFF	few	TRBJ2-2	TRBD1	TRBV4-1
TGCAGCGTTGAAGTAGACAGGAACACTGAAGCTTTCTTT	CSVEVDRNTEAFF	many	TRBJ1-1	-	TRBV29-1
TGTGCCAGCAGTTCCGGGACAGGGGGTGTGCGTTGGGGCTACACCTTC	CASSSGTGGVRWGYTF	-	TRBJ1-2	TRBD1	TRBV27
TGTGCCAGCACCGAGGGCCTTGGCTCCTACGAGCAGTACTTC	CASTEGLGSYEQYF	-	TRBJ2-7	-	TRBV3-1
TGTGCCAGTAGTACTTCGCGTTGGGGGAACACTGAAGCTTTCTTT	CASSTSRWGNTEAFF	-	TRBJ1-1	-	TRBV19
TGTGCCTGGGGTACTGGAAACACCATATATTTT	CAWGTGNTIYF	many	TRBJ1-3	-	TRBV30
TGTGCCAGCAGAGAGAGCAGCATGAACACTGAAGCTTTCTTT	CASRESSMNTEAFF	-	TRBJ1-1	-	TRBV6-1
TGTGCCAGCAGCAAAATCTGTGAAGATACGCAGTATTTT	CASSKICEDTQYF	few	TRBJ2-3	-	TRBV21-1